These 11 T cell receptor beta chains came from one sample sequenced in a study of neoadjuvant anti-PD-1 for oral cavity cancer. Data came from immunoSEQ multiplex PCR; TCRdb stores just in-frame clones and leaves some out. The table has nearly 15,000 clones, approximately 35% seen once; the top ten hold just under 40%. Time point in this sample: after neoadjuvant nivolumab, at surgical resection. The sequences come from tumor tissue, collected after nivolumab (anti-PD-1) treatment. The receptors stem from a person between 35 and 79 years old with oral cavity squamous cell carcinoma.

This clone was found a few times. V usage is TRBV27 and J usage is TRBJ2-7; maybe TRBD1 (5 bases). Germline loops: CDR1 MNHEY, CDR2 SMNVEV (reference sequence). This CDR3 comprises 18 residues. Trimming removed 2 bases at V and 1 base at J, with 21 bases between. CDR3 sequence: CASSLGPPGSISSYEQYF. CDR3 DNA sequence: TGTGCCAGCAGTTTAGGTCCCCCAGGGTCCATTTCGTCCTACGAGCAGTACTTC.

Only a few counts were recorded for this clone. This chain uses TRBV28 with TRBJ2-2; the match to TRBD2 covers 14 bases. The CDR3 has 18 residues. V lost 7 bases, J lost 2 bases, and 9 bases stayed unmatched. Germline-derived CDR1 and CDR2 are MDHEN and SYDVKM. The CDR3 DNA reads TGTGCCAGCACCGAGGGACTAGCGGGGGCCATTAACACCGGGGAGCTGTTTTTT. It codes for CASTEGLAGAINTGELFF.

The chain employs TRBV5-1 and TRBJ2-5; the match to TRBD2 covers 10 bases. V lost 0 bases, J lost 1 base, and 6 bases stayed unmatched. The CDR3 is made up of 17 amino acids. CDR1 SGHRS and CDR2 YFSETQ come from the germline V gene. Written as DNA, the CDR3 is TGCGCCAGCAGCTTGGCGGGGACTAGCGACTTCCAAGAGACCCAGTACTTC. It yields the protein CASSLAGTSDFQETQYF.

This clone turned up a few times. The chain uses TRBV28 and TRBJ1-6; the D is unclear. Looked up from germline, CDR1 is MDHEN and CDR2 is SYDVKM. The V and J ends lost 1 base and 12 bases respectively, with 7 bases between them. The CDR3 length is 12 residues. CDR3: CASSLLEGPLHF. CDR3 nucleotide sequence: TGTGCCAGCAGTTTATTAGAGGGACCCCTCCACTTT.

There are a few counts of this clone. The V and J genes are TRBV7-3 and TRBJ1-1, with D perhaps matching TRBD1 (6 bases). The CDR3 extends over 12 amino acids. Germline CDR1 reads SGHTA; CDR2 reads FQGTGA. V was pared by 5 bases and J by 5 bases, with 9 bases between. Here the CDR3 reads CASSPRGTEAFF. The DNA of the CDR3 is TGTGCCAGCAGCCCAAGGGGGACTGAAGCTTTCTTT.

Here the CDR3 DNA reads TGTGCCAGCAGCTCGATCGGGGCCGCTGCAACTAATGAAAAACTGTTTTTT. Protein product: CASSSIGAAATNEKLFF. The rearrangement uses TRBV11-2 and TRBJ1-4; possibly TRBD1 for D (5 bases). CDR1 is SGHAT and CDR2 is FQNNGV in the germline V gene. The length of the CDR3 is 17 residues. Deletions cut 4 bases from V and 0 bases from J, with 15 bases between.

The J gene is TRBJ2-5, the V gene TRBV27, with D unclear. Germline lookup yields CDR1 MNHEY and CDR2 SMNVEV (reference sequence). Trimming took off 1 base at V and 1 base at J, with 10 bases between the two ends. This CDR3 is built from 15 residues. The chain's CDR3 is CASSLYLGVQETQYF. The CDR3 DNA sequence: TGTGCCAGCAGTTTATATCTAGGTGTCCAAGAGACCCAGTACTTC.

The gene calls are TRBV6-1 and TRBJ1-4; D unclear. V lost 1 base to trimming and J lost 8 bases, with 14 bases between them. The germline V gene has CDR1 MNHNS and CDR2 SASEGT. The CDR3 is 15 amino acids. This CDR3 is CASSEGAVQWEKLFF. In nucleotides, the CDR3 is TGTGCCAGCAGTGAAGGGGCGGTACAATGGGAAAAACTGTTTTTT.

This chain links TRBV19 with TRBJ1-2; 7 positions agree with TRBD1. This CDR3 region has 15 residues. Germline V gene sequence: CDR1 LNHDA, CDR2 SQIVND (reference sequence). V lost 6 bases, J lost 4 bases, and 11 bases stayed unmatched. This CDR3 is CASRRQGARSYGYTF. The CDR3 nucleotides are TGTGCCAGTAGAAGACAGGGTGCAAGGAGCTATGGCTACACCTTC.

The rearrangement joins TRBV7-9 to TRBJ1-1, with D possibly TRBD1 on 5 matching bases. V lost 4 bases and J lost 3, with 9 bases in between. The CDR3 extends over 13 amino acids. In germline, CDR1 is SEHNR, CDR2 FQNEAQ (reference sequence). CDR3 loop: CASSSTVDTEAFF. CDR3 sequence (DNA): TGTGCCAGCAGCTCGACAGTTGACACTGAAGCTTTCTTT.

This clone came up once. This rearrangement joins TRBV13 to TRBJ2-7; no clear D gene. This CDR3 region has 12 residues. V shed 6 bases and J shed 6 bases, with 12 bases lying between them. Germline V gives CDR1 PRHDT, CDR2 FYEKMQ (reference sequence). CDR3 coding DNA: TGTGCCAGCAGGCTGCAGAATCGCGAGCAGTACTTC. Translated: CASRLQNREQYF.